Following are 21 T cell receptor beta chains from one sample sequenced in a study of blood T cell repertoires in COVID-19 (dated by TCRdb to about 2020). Receptor libraries were prepared by the immunoSEQ multiplex PCR assay. Held by TCRdb, this immuneACCESS table contains in-frame sequences only and omits some clones. Under half of the omission traces to an unresolved V gene where checked; the cause of the rest is unknown. In this sample the table shows about 240,000 clones, about 88% of which occur a single time. Of the sample, 7.1% falls within the top ten clones. The sequenced material came from peripheral blood. The receptors derive from a woman between 70 and 85 years old with active or convalescent COVID-19.

The chain combines TRBV24-1 with TRBJ1-2; 7 nucleotides agree with TRBD1. J was trimmed by 4 bases and V by 4 bases; bases with no gene match: 5. Germline CDR1 reads KGHDR; CDR2 reads SFDVKD. This CDR3 contains 14 residues. The CDR3 loop reads CATSDLGTAYGYTF. The CDR3 nucleotides read TGTGCCACCAGTGACCTTGGGACAGCCTATGGCTACACCTTC.

V gene TRBV3-1 (or the pseudogene TRBV3-2) combines with J gene TRBJ2-6; tentatively, D is TRBD1 (7 bases). The V and J ends lost 0 bases and 2 bases respectively, with 20 bases between them. Germline CDR1 LGHDT, CDR2 YNNKEL (reference sequence). This CDR3 comprises 20 residues. The CDR3 sequence: CASSQDRHRGLLPGANVLTF. The CDR3 bases are TGTGCCAGCAGCCAAGATCGTCACAGGGGACTCTTACCTGGGGCCAACGTCCTGACTTTC.

The rearrangement joins TRBV4-3 to TRBJ2-6, with 9 bases aligning to TRBD1. After removal of 4 bases from V and 2 bases from J, the junction contained 6 bases not matched to a gene. The CDR3 is 17 residues long. Germline CDR1 reads LGHNA; CDR2 reads YSLEER. The CDR3 here is CASSPGTGTPGANVLTF. As DNA, the CDR3 is TGCGCCAGCAGCCCCGGGACAGGGACCCCTGGGGCCAACGTCCTGACTTTC.

The chain joins TRBV3-1 (or the pseudogene TRBV3-2) to TRBJ1-1, with 7 bases identical to TRBD1. Germline CDR1 is LGHDT and CDR2 is YNNKEL (reference sequence). The CDR3 sequence is 16 residues long. V gave up 4 bases and J gave up 0 bases; unmatched junction bases: 8. The CDR3 spells CASSPGTVLMNTEAFF. The CDR3 DNA reads as TGTGCCAGCAGCCCCGGGACAGTGCTCATGAACACTGAAGCTTTCTTT.

The rearrangement links TRBV29-1 to TRBJ1-2; 9 positions agree with TRBD1. Germline V gives CDR1 SQVTM, CDR2 ANQGSEA. The CDR3 sequence is 13 residues long. Unmatched junction bases numbered 5, after V lost 5 bases and J lost 4 bases. For the CDR3, the DNA is TGCAGCGTTCCACAGGGGGCGGGCTATGGCTACACCTTC. This translates into CSVPQGAGYGYTF.

This chain uses TRBV7-8 with TRBJ2-7, with D possibly being TRBD2 (7 bases). V gave up 6 bases and J gave up 7 bases, with 25 bases separating them. Germline-derived CDR1 and CDR2 are SGHVS and FQNEAQ. This CDR3 has 16 amino acids. The CDR3: CASRTFSGGTGQEQYF. The CDR3 DNA reads TGTGCCAGCAGAACCTTCTCCGGGGGGACGGGACAAGAGCAGTACTTC.

This sequence joins TRBV6-5 and TRBJ1-3; D gene ambiguous. This CDR3 contains 15 residues. The V gene lost 5 bases and the J gene lost 3 bases, with 14 bases spanning the gap. The germline CDR1 and CDR2 sequences are MNHEY and SVGAGI. The CDR3 coding sequence is TGTGCCAGCAGTAACGCCGTGGCGGGTGGAAACACCATATATTTT. It specifies CASSNAVAGGNTIYF.

V usage is TRBV7-2 and J usage is TRBJ2-5; D gene uncertain. The CDR3 runs 11 residues. Trimming removed 8 bases at V and 2 bases at J, with 6 bases between. Germline V gene data show CDR1 as SGHTA and CDR2 as FQGNSA. In nucleotides, the CDR3 is TGTGCCAGCGGAGTTCAAGAGACCCAGTACTTC. It encodes CASGVQETQYF.

This chain connects TRBV14 to TRBJ1-2; unclear D gene. V lost 0 bases and J lost 3, with 14 bases in between. CDR3 size: 16 residues. CDR1 and CDR2 (germline): SGHDN, FVKESK. The CDR3 reads CASSQDYGRVDYGYTF. The CDR3, as DNA: TGTGCCAGCAGCCAAGATTATGGCCGGGTGGACTATGGCTACACCTTC.

V gene TRBV5-4 combines with J gene TRBJ2-3, with 8 bases aligning to TRBD1. V gave up 4 bases and J gave up 1 base; unmatched junction bases: 2. CDR1 and CDR2 from the germline V gene are SGHNT and YYREEE (reference sequence). The CDR3 totals 14 residues. Written as DNA, the CDR3 is TGTGCCAGCAGCCCGGGACAGGGCACAGATACGCAGTATTTT. As protein: CASSPGQGTDTQYF.

The chain joins TRBV5-1 to TRBJ2-2, with TRBD1 identical over 9 bases. V shed 4 bases, J shed 6 bases, and the junction held 10 bases outside the gene matches. This CDR3 is built from 16 residues. The germline V gene has CDR1 SGHRS and CDR2 YFSETQ. The CDR3 DNA follows: TGCGCCAGCAGCGTTTCGGGACAGGGTTTGTCCGGGGAGCTGTTTTTT. Protein sequence: CASSVSGQGLSGELFF.

The chain couples TRBV6-6 to TRBJ2-1; D uncertain. Germline values: CDR1 MNHNY, CDR2 SVGAGI (reference sequence). CDR3 length equals 13 residues. The V gene lost 8 bases and the J gene lost 2 bases, with 10 bases spanning the gap. The CDR3 is CASAAGTYNEQFF. The CDR3 DNA is TGTGCCAGCGCCGCCGGTACCTACAATGAGCAGTTCTTC.

This chain joins TRBV15 and TRBJ1-5, with TRBD1 as a possible D gene (5 bases). From germline, CDR1 is LNHNV and CDR2 YYDKDF (reference sequence). This CDR3 has 15 amino acids. Trimming took 5 bases from V and 5 from J, leaving 16 bases between them. The CDR3 reads CATSGGVTLDQPQHF. Here the CDR3 DNA reads TGTGCCACCAGCGGAGGGGTGACACTGGATCAGCCCCAGCATTTT.

The rearrangement joins TRBV9 to TRBJ2-2, with D possibly TRBD2 on 7 matching bases. This CDR3 is 17 amino acids long. Germline V gene lookup returns CDR1 SGDLS and CDR2 YYNGEE. V was cut by 0 bases and J by 1 base, with 13 bases left in between. In nucleotides, the CDR3 is TGTGCCAGCAGCGTAGGTGGGGGGGCTAGGAACACCGGGGAGCTGTTTTTT. Translation: CASSVGGGARNTGELFF.

J is TRBJ2-7 and V is TRBV6-5; TRBD1 aligns across 9 bases. The germline V gene encodes CDR1 MNHEY and CDR2 SVGAGI. The CDR3 sequence is 14 residues long. V dropped 6 bases and J dropped 5; count of bases not matched to a gene: 8. Here the CDR3 reads CASRPGQGVNEQYF. The CDR3 DNA follows: TGTGCCAGCAGACCGGGACAGGGAGTAAACGAGCAGTACTTC.

The chain uses TRBV3-1 (or the pseudogene TRBV3-2) and TRBJ2-3, with unresolved D. The V gene lost 4 bases and the J gene lost 0 bases, with 2 bases spanning the gap. Germline V CDR1 and CDR2: LGHDT, YNNKEL (reference sequence). CDR3 size: 12 residues. CDR3 nucleotides: TGTGCCAGCAGCCCTAGCACAGATACGCAGTATTTT. Translated, it gives CASSPSTDTQYF.

This clone was seen only once. V usage is TRBV3-1 (or the pseudogene TRBV3-2) and J usage is TRBJ1-4, with 9 bases fitting TRBD1. V lost 2 bases to trimming and J lost 0 bases; unmatched junction nucleotides: 7. CDR1 LGHDT and CDR2 YNNKEL come from the germline V gene (reference sequence). This CDR3 is 18 amino acids long. The CDR3 protein is CASSQLRDRDSTNEKLFF. As DNA, the CDR3 is TGTGCCAGCAGCCAACTCCGGGACAGGGACTCAACTAATGAAAAACTGTTTTTT.

The rearrangement links TRBV7-9 to TRBJ2-7; 7 bases align to TRBD2. This CDR3 spans 15 amino acids. V shed 3 bases, J shed 0 bases, and the junction held 5 bases outside the gene matches. In germline, CDR1 is SEHNR, CDR2 FQNEAQ (reference sequence). The CDR3 coding sequence is TGTGCCAGCAGCTTTACTAGCGATAGCTCCTACGAGCAGTACTTC. Translation: CASSFTSDSSYEQYF.

The CDR3 loop is CASSYVQGGNYGYTF. Here the CDR3 DNA reads TGTGCCAGCAGCTACGTGCAGGGGGGAAACTATGGCTACACCTTC. The rearrangement joins TRBV5-5 to TRBJ1-2, with TRBD1 matching over 7 bases. J gave up 2 bases and V 3 bases, and 7 bases lay outside the gene matches. This CDR3 region has 15 residues. Per the germline V gene, CDR1 is SGHKS and CDR2 is YYEKEE (reference sequence).

The chain employs TRBV3-1 (or the pseudogene TRBV3-2) and TRBJ1-1; D is undetermined. The V and J ends lost 6 bases and 5 bases respectively, with 25 bases between them. Germline CDR1 is LGHDT and CDR2 is YNNKEL (reference sequence). CDR3 length equals 17 residues. The CDR3 region is CASSLYSARKVGTEAFF. In nucleotides, the CDR3 is TGTGCCAGCAGTCTCTACTCGGCAAGGAAGGTCGGGACTGAAGCTTTCTTT.

V is TRBV19 and J is TRBJ2-1; tentatively, D is TRBD1 (6 bases). V lost 4 bases, J lost 2 bases, and 15 bases lay in between. Germline lookup yields CDR1 LNHDA and CDR2 SQIVND (reference sequence). This CDR3 spans 16 amino acids. As DNA, the CDR3 is TGTGCCAGTAGTACGGTCTCGGCAGGGGCCTACAATGAGCAGTTCTTC. Its translation: CASSTVSAGAYNEQFF.